The clone carrying this T cell receptor beta chain occurred a few times. Its antigen is not identified. The data belong to a study of human T cells and chemical hapten exposure. Whole-study context: While the approximately 22-week study was under way, patients received diphenylcyclopropenone on the scalp every week.

One entry per CDR3 protein results from TCRdb running MiXCR on the RACE reads. The data contain some 250,000 distinct CDR3 sequences, 7.5% to 9% of them singletons. Specified time point: pre-sensitization, week 0. Treatment meaning: therapeutic diphenylcyclopropenone sensitization with weekly scalp DPC. Study conclusions and caveats: The donors suffered from alopecia, so their immune response may not match that of healthy people.

The sequence was obtained from a man aged 18 to 30 with alopecia areata. Some clones in this sample may be carry-over from other donors' samples. Sequences were derived from whole blood, sampled in connection with sensitization to the hapten diphenylcyclopropenone (DPC).

CDR3 sequence (DNA): TGCAGTGCTAGAGATGACAGGGGTCGCCACGAGCAGTACTTC. Its translation is CSARDDRGRHEQYF. The chain has TRBV20-1 and TRBJ2-7; 8 bases line up with TRBD1. The CDR3 has 14 residues. Germline V CDR1 and CDR2: DFQATT, SNEGSKA (reference sequence). The J segment lost 5 bases and the V segment lost 0 bases, leaving 6 bases of the junction unmatched.